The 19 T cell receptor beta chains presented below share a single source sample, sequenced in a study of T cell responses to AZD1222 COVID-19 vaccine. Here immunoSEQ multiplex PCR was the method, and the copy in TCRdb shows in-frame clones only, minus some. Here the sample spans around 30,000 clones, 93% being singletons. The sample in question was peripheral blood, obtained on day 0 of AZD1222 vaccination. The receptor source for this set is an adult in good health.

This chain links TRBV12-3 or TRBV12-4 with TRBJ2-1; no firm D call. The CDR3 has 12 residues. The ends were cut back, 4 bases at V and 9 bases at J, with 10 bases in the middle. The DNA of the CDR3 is TGTGCCAGCAGTTCCAGACTGGCTGAGCAGTTCTTC. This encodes CASSSRLAEQFF.

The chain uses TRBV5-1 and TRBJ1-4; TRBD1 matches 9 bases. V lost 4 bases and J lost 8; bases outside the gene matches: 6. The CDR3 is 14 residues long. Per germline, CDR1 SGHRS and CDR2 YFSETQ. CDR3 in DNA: TGCGCCAGCAGCACGACAGGGGGGTCGGAAAAACTGTTTTTT. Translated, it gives CASSTTGGSEKLFF. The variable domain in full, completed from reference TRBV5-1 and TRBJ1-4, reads KAGVTQTPRYLIKTRGQQVTLSCSPISGHRSVSWYQQTPGQGLQFLFEYFSETQRNKGNFPGRFSGRQFSNSRSEMNVSTLELGDSALYLCASSTTGGSEKLFFGSGTQLSVL.

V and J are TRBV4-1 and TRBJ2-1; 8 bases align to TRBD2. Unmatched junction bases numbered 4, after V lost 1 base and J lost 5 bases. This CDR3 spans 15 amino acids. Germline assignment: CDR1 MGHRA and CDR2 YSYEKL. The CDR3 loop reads CASSQGGGLDNEQFF. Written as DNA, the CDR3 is TGCGCCAGCAGCCAAGGCGGGGGGCTTGACAATGAGCAGTTCTTC.

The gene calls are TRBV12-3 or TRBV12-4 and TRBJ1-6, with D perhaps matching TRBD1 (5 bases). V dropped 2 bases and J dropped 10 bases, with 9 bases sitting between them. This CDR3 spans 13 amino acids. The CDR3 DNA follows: TGTGCCAGCAGTTTAACGGGGGACTCACCCCTCCACTTT. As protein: CASSLTGDSPLHF.

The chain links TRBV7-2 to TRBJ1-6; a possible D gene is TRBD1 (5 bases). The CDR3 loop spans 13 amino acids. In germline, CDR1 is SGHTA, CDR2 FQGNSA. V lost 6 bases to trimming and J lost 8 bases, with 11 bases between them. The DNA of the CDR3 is TGTGCCAGCAGTGGAGGGGTTCATTCACCCCTCCACTTT. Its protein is CASSGGVHSPLHF.

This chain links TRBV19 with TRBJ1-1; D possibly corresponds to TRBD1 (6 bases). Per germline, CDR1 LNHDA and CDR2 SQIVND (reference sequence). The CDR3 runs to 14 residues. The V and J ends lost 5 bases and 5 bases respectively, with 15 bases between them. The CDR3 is CASSPRDMRTEAFF. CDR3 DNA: TGTGCCAGTAGTCCCAGGGACATGCGGACTGAAGCTTTCTTT.

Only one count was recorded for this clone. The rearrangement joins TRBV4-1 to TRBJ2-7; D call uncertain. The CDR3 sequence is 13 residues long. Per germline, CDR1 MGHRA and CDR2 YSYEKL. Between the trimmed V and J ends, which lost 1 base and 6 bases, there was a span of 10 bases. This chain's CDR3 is CASSQGPLGEQYF. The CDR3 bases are TGCGCCAGCAGCCAAGGCCCATTGGGCGAGCAGTACTTC.

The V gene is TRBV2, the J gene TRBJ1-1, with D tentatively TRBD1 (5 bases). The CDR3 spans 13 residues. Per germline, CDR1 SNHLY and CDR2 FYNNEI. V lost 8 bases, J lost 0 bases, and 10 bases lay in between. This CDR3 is CASFGTLNTEAFF. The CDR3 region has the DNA TGTGCCAGCTTCGGGACGTTGAACACTGAAGCTTTCTTT.

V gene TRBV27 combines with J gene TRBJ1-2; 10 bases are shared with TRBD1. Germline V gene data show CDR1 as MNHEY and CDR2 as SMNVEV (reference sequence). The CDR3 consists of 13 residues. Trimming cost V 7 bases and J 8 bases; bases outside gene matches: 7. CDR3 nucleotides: TGTGCCAGCAAGGGGACAGGGGATGGGGGCTACACCTTC. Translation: CASKGTGDGGYTF.

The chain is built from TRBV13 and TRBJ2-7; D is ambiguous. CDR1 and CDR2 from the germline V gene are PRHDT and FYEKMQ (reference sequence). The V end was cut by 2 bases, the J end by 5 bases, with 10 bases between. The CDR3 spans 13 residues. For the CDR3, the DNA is TGTGCCAGCAGCTTAACGTCTGGGGACGAGCAGTACTTC. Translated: CASSLTSGDEQYF. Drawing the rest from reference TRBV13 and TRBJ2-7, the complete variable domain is AAGVIQSPRHLIKEKRETATLKCYPIPRHDTVYWYQQGPGQDPQFLISFYEKMQSDKGSIPDRFSAQQFSDYHSELNMSSLELGDSALYFCASSLTSGDEQYFGPGTRLTVT.

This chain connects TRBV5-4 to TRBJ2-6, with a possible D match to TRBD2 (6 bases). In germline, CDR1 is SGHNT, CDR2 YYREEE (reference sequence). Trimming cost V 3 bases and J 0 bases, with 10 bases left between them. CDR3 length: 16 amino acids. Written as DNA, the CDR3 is TGTGCCAGCAGCTCCATGGGAGGCTCTGGGGCCAACGTCCTGACTTTC. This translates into CASSSMGGSGANVLTF.

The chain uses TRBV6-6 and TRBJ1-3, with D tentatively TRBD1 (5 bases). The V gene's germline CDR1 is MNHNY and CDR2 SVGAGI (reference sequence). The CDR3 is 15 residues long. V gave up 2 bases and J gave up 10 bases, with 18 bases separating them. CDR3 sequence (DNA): TGTGCCAGCAGTTACGCTGGGAGGGGAGCACAAACCATATATTTT. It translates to CASSYAGRGAQTIYF.

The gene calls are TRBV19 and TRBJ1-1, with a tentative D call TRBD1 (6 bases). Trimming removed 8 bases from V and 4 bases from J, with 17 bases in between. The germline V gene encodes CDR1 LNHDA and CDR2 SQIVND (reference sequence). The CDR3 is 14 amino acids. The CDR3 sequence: CASGRQASSTEAFF. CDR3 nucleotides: TGTGCCAGTGGGAGACAGGCGTCGAGCACTGAAGCTTTCTTT. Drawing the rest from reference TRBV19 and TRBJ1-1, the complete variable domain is DGGITQSPKYLFRKEGQNVTLSCEQNLNHDAMYWYRQDPGQGLRLIYYSQIVNDFQKGDIAEGYSVSREKKESFPLTVTSAQKNPTAFYLCASGRQASSTEAFFGQGTRLTVV.

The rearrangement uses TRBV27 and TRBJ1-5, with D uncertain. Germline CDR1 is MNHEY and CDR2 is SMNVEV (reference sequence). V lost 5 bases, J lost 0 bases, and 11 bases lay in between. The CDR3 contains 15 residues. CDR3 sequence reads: CASSEDGYSNQPQHF. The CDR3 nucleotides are TGTGCCAGCAGTGAGGACGGTTATAGCAATCAGCCCCAGCATTTT.

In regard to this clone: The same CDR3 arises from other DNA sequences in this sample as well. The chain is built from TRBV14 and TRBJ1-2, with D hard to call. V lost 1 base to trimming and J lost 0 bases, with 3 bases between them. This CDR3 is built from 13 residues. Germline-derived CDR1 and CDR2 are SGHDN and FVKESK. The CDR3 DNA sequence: TGTGCCAGCAGCCAAGGGACTAACTATGGCTACACCTTC. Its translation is CASSQGTNYGYTF.

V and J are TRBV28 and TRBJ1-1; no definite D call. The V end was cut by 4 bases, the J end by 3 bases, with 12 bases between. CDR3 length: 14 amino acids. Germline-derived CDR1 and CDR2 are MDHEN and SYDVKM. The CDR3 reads CASSSQPRDTEAFF. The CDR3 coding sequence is TGTGCCAGCAGTTCTCAACCGAGGGACACTGAAGCTTTCTTT.

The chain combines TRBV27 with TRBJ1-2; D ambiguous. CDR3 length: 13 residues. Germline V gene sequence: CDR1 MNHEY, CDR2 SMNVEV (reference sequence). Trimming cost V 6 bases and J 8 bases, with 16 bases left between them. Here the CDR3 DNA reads TGTGCCAGCAGCCTTGGCCCCCGGTGGGGCTACACCTTC. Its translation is CASSLGPRWGYTF.

The CDR3 loop reads CASSEFGTSGRNEQFF. The CDR3 bases are TGTGCCAGCAGTGAATTCGGGACTAGCGGGAGGAATGAGCAGTTCTTC. This chain joins TRBV6-1 and TRBJ2-1; 15 bases align to TRBD2. The germline V gene encodes CDR1 MNHNS and CDR2 SASEGT. The trim removed 2 bases at V and 7 bases at J, leaving 3 bases unmatched. This CDR3 has 16 residues.

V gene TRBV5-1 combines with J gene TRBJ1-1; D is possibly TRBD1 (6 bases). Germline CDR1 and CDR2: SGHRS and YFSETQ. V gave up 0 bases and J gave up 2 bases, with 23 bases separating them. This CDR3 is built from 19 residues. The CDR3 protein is CASSLGARGAQLKNTEAFF. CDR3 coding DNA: TGCGCCAGCAGCTTGGGGGCTCGGGGGGCCCAATTGAAAAACACTGAAGCTTTCTTT.